The clone carrying this T cell receptor beta chain was seen repeatedly, ten times or more. Its antigen is still unknown. The data were obtained in a study of neurological immune-mediated disorders. A 10-nucleotide random UMI tagged transcripts in template-switch 5'RACE cDNA synthesis. TCRdb re-called the 5' RACE reads with MiXCR, one entry per CDR3 protein. The data show around 26,000 distinct CDR3 sequences, 6.6% seen once. The unsorted libraries were generated from a total of 2 million PBMCs, which had been stored in RNAlater at -80 C. The CDR3 sequence is 17 residues long. CDR1 SGHKS and CDR2 YYEKEE come from the germline V gene (reference sequence). V shed 0 bases and J shed 0 bases, with 16 bases lying between them. The study, taken as a whole, reports: No CDR3 amino acid sequences were shared by expanded clones across subjects, suggesting private repertoires in all groups.

The chain uses TRBV5-5 and TRBJ2-7; D is possibly TRBD1 (5 bases). Sequencing input: PBMCs. The origin of this receptor is a woman between 50 and 59 years old in good health. Here the CDR3 reads CASSLGPWGGSSYEQYF. The CDR3 DNA follows: TGTGCCAGCAGCTTGGGCCCCTGGGGCGGTAGCTCCTACGAGCAGTACTTC. Full variable domain (missing parts from reference TRBV5-5 and TRBJ2-7): DAGVTQSPTHLIKTRGQQVTLRCSPISGHKSVSWYQQVLGQGPQFIFQYYEKEERGRGNFPDRFSARQFPNYSSELNVNALLLGDSALYLCASSLGPWGGSSYEQYFGPGTRLTVT.